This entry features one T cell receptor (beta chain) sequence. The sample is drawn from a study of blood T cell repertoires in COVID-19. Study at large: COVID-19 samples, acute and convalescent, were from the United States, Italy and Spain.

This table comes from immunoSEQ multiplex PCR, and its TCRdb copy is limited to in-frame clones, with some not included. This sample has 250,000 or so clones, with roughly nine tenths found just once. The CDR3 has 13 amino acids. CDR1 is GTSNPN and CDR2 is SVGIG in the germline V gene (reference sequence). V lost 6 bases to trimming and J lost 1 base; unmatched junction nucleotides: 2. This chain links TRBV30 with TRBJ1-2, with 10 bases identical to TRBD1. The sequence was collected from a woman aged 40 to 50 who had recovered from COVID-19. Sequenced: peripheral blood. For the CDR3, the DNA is TGTGCCTGTGGACAGGGGGATAACTATGGCTACACCTTC. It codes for CACGQGDNYGYTF. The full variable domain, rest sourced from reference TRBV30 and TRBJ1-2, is SQTIHQWPATLVQPVGSPLSLECTVEGTSNPNLYWYRQAAGRGLQLLFYSVGIGQISSEVPQNLSASRPQDRQFILSSKKLLLSDSGFYLCACGQGDNYGYTFGSGTRLTVV.